One sample yielded the 17 T cell receptor beta chains listed below, sequenced in a study of vaccination and CD4 T cells after COVID-19. Scientists ran DNA taken from cultured CD4+ T cells through the Oncomine TCR Beta short-read assay for sequencing. TCRdb analysed the PCR reads with MiXCR anew, one entry per CDR3 protein. The sample has about 21,000 distinct CDR3 sequences; about 40% are singletons. The treatment here: roughly 10-day PBMC culture with coronavirus spike peptide pools or control peptides (ViraFEST assay). These receptors have no known antigen. The specimen was CD4+ T cells from blood, cultured in vitro, collected before SARS-CoV-2 vaccination. The receptors derive from a human donor who received a COVID-19 vaccine.

The sample holds one count of this clonotype. V and J are TRBV12-3 or TRBV12-4 and TRBJ2-3; D gene uncertain. The CDR3 is made up of 15 amino acids. V dropped 2 bases and J dropped 1 base, with 10 bases sitting between them. The CDR3 loop reads CASSLSLDRTDTQYF. In DNA form, the CDR3 reads TGTGCCAGCAGTTTAAGCCTCGACCGCACAGATACGCAGTATTTT.

The chain employs TRBV10-3 and TRBJ2-7; 8 bases are shared with TRBD1. Germline assignment: CDR1 ENHRY and CDR2 SYGVKD. The V segment lost 1 base and the J segment 4 bases; nucleotides outside the gene matches: 0. The CDR3 has 13 amino acids. DNA for the CDR3: TGTGCCATCAGTGAGTACAGGGGGTACGAGCAGTACTTC. This sequence encodes CAISEYRGYEQYF.

In its sample, this clonotype was seen a few times. The chain uses TRBV21-1 and TRBJ2-7; the table names TRBD2, a call not compared with the DNA. TRBV21-1 is labeled a pseudogene. CDR3 length: 19 residues. CDR3 protein: CASSKRGGQGIRSSYEQYF. CDR3 sequence (DNA): TGTGCCAGCAGCAAGAGGGGAGGGCAGGGTATACGCAGCTCCTACGAGCAGTACTTC.

This sequence joins TRBV7-9 and TRBJ2-1; TRBD2 matches at 7 bases. Germline CDR1 and CDR2: SEHNR and FQNEAQ (reference sequence). V was pared by 5 bases and J by 2 bases, with 6 bases of the junction left unmatched. The CDR3 runs 15 residues. The CDR3 loop is CASSQGLTTYNEQFF. Written as DNA, the CDR3 is TGTGCCAGCAGCCAGGGACTAACCACCTACAATGAGCAGTTCTTC.

The V call is TRBV19, the J call TRBJ2-7, with D unresolved. The germline CDR1 and CDR2 sequences are LNHDA and SQIVND (reference sequence). This CDR3 is 15 amino acids long. The V end was cut by 0 bases, the J end by 2 bases, with 11 bases between. The CDR3 reads CASSIDLQAPYEQYF. CDR3 sequence (DNA): TGTGCCAGTAGTATAGATTTGCAGGCCCCCTACGAGCAGTACTTC.

The rearrangement uses TRBV7-9 and TRBJ1-3; D gene ambiguous. The V end was cut by 2 bases, the J end by 0 bases, with 8 bases between. The CDR3 is made up of 15 amino acids. CDR1 SEHNR and CDR2 FQNEAQ come from the germline V gene (reference sequence). This CDR3 reads CASSLSGGSGNTIYF. CDR3 in DNA: TGTGCCAGCAGCTTATCAGGCGGCTCTGGAAACACCATATATTTT.

The chain links TRBV20-1 to TRBJ2-3; D may be TRBD1 (6 bases). The CDR3 is 14 residues long. Germline CDR1 DFQATT, CDR2 SNEGSKA (reference sequence). Trimming removed 2 bases from V and 6 bases from J, with 15 bases in between. This CDR3 reads CSARSYGQSDTQYF. CDR3 DNA sequence: TGCAGTGCTAGATCCTACGGACAGAGCGATACGCAGTATTTT.

The chain recombines TRBV12-3 or TRBV12-4 with TRBJ1-1, with unresolved D. The CDR3 contains 12 residues. V lost 1 base to trimming and J lost 7 bases, with 7 bases between them. CDR3 DNA: TGTGCCAGCAGTTTAGGGGATCATGAAGCTTTCTTT. This codes for CASSLGDHEAFF.

This chain connects TRBV12-3 or TRBV12-4 to TRBJ2-5; D is undetermined. V lost 3 bases to trimming and J lost 1 base, with 3 bases between them. This CDR3 is built from 12 residues. CDR3 sequence: CASSFFQETQYF. CDR3 coding DNA: TGTGCCAGCAGTTTTTTCCAAGAGACCCAGTACTTC.

The genes are TRBV24-1 and TRBJ2-3; D is unresolved. V lost 3 bases to trimming and J lost 6 bases, with 6 bases between them. This CDR3 contains 12 residues. Germline CDR1 and CDR2: KGHDR and SFDVKD. The chain's CDR3 is CATSDTLDTQYF. CDR3 nucleotides: TGTGCCACCAGTGATACCCTGGATACGCAGTATTTT.

The chain recombines TRBV2 with TRBJ2-7; D gene unclear. There are 14 residues in the CDR3. Trimming cost V 1 base and J 1 base, with 8 bases left between them. Germline CDR1 reads SNHLY; CDR2 reads FYNNEI. The CDR3 region is CASSEDYGSYEQYF. The CDR3 region has the DNA TGTGCCAGCAGTGAAGATTACGGATCCTACGAGCAGTACTTC.

J is TRBJ1-5 and V is TRBV4-1, with D unclear. Germline V lookup: CDR1 MGHRA, CDR2 YSYEKL. The CDR3 is 15 residues long. V lost 0 bases and J 3 bases, leaving 9 bases between the germline ends. CDR3 DNA: TGCGCCAGCAGCCAAGATTGGCGGGACAATCAGCCCCAGCATTTT. Translating gives CASSQDWRDNQPQHF.

This clonotype has more than one count but fewer than ten. The chain is built from TRBV6-1 and TRBJ1-1; 7 bases match TRBD1. This CDR3 has 16 residues. The junction had 6 bases not matched to a gene; V was cut back by 0 bases and J by 2 bases. Germline CDR1 is MNHNS and CDR2 is SASEGT. In DNA form, the CDR3 reads TGTGCCAGCAGTGAAGCTTGGGGGACAGAAAACACTGAAGCTTTCTTT. Protein sequence: CASSEAWGTENTEAFF.

This clonotype was seen more than once but under ten times. The rearrangement links TRBV19 to TRBJ1-5, with a tentative D call TRBD1 (6 bases). Looked up from germline, CDR1 is LNHDA and CDR2 is SQIVND (reference sequence). The V gene lost 10 bases and the J gene lost 0 bases, with 22 bases spanning the gap. The CDR3 is 17 amino acids. DNA of the CDR3: TGTGCCACCCTCCTCGTGGGGGGCATGAGTAGCAATCAGCCCCAGCATTTT. As protein: CATLLVGGMSSNQPQHF.

This clonotype was picked up a small number of times. The V call is TRBV4-2, the J call TRBJ2-5, with 7 bases identical to TRBD2. CDR1 LGHNA and CDR2 YNFKEQ come from the germline V gene. The CDR3 loop spans 14 amino acids. With 4 bases clipped from V and 4 bases from J, the junction kept 6 bases outside the gene matches. CDR3 region: CASSPTSGAETQYF. The CDR3 nucleotides read TGTGCCAGCAGCCCCACGAGCGGGGCAGAGACCCAGTACTTC.

V gene TRBV20-1 combines with J gene TRBJ1-2; D might be TRBD1 (6 bases). The CDR3 has 14 amino acids. With 5 bases removed from V and 3 bases from J, the gap between germline ends came to 16 bases. The germline V gene has CDR1 DFQATT and CDR2 SNEGSKA (reference sequence). CDR3 nucleotides: TGCAGTGCTCGTCCGTGGGGGCGCGACTATGGCTACACCTTC. Its translation: CSARPWGRDYGYTF.

The chain carries TRBV19 and TRBJ1-5; 7 nucleotides match TRBD1. This CDR3 is 17 amino acids long. Germline lookup yields CDR1 LNHDA and CDR2 SQIVND (reference sequence). J lost 2 bases, V lost 4 bases, and 11 bases had no gene match. CDR3 residues: CASSTNVRDSRNQPQHF. DNA of the CDR3: TGTGCCAGTAGTACTAACGTTCGGGACAGCCGCAATCAGCCCCAGCATTTT.